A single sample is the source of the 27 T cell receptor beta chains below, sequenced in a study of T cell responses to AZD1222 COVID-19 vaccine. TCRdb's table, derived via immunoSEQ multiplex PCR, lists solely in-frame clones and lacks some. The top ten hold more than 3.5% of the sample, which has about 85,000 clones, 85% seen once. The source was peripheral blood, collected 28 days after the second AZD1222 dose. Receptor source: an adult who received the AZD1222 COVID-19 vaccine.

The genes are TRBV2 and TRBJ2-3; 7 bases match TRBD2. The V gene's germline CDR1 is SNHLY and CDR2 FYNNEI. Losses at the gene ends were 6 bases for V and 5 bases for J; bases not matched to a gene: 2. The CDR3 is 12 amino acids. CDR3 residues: CASRVAGDTQYF. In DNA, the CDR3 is TGTGCCAGCAGAGTAGCGGGAGATACGCAGTATTTT.

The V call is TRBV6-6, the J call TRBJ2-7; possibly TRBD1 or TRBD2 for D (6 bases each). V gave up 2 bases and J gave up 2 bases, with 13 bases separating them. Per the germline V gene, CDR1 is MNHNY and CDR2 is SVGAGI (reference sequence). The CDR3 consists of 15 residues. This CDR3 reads CASSYIGGSTYEQYF. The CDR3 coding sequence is TGTGCCAGCAGTTACATCGGGGGCAGTACCTACGAGCAGTACTTC.

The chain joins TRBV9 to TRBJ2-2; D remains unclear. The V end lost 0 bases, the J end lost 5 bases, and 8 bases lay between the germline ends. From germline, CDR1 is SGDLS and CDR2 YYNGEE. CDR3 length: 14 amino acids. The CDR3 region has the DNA TGTGCCAGCAGCGTAGCCCTTTGGACCGGGGAGCTGTTTTTT. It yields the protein CASSVALWTGELFF.

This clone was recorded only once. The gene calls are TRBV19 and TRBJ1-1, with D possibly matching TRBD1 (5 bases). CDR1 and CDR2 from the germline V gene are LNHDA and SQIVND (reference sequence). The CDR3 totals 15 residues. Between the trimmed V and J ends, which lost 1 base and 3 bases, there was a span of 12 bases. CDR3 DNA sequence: TGTGCCAGTAGTATAGGTACGGGACGAGACACTGAAGCTTTCTTT. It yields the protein CASSIGTGRDTEAFF.

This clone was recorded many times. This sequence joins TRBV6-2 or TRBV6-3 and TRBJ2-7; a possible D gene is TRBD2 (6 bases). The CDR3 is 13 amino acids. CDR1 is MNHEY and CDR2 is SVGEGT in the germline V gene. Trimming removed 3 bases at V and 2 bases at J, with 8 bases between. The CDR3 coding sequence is TGTGCCAGCAGTTATGGGGGGACCTACGAGCAGTACTTC. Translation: CASSYGGTYEQYF.

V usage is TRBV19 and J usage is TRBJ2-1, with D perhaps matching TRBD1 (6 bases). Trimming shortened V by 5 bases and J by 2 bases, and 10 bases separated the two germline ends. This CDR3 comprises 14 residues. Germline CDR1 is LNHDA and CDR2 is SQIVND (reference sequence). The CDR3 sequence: CASSRAGAYNEQFF. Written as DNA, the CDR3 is TGTGCCAGTAGTCGGGCAGGGGCCTACAATGAGCAGTTCTTC.

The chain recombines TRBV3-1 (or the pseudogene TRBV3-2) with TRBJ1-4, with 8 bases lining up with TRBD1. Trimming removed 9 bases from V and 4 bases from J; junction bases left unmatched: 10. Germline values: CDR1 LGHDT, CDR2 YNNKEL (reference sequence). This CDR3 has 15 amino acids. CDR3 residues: CASTERGQDNEKLFF. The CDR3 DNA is TGTGCCAGTACAGAACGGGGACAGGATAATGAAAAACTGTTTTTT.

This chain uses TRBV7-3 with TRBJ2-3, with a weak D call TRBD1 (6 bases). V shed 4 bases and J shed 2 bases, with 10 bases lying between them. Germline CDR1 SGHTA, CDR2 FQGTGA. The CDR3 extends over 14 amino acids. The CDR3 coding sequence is TGTGCCAGCAGCTCGGGACATTCCACAGATACGCAGTATTTT. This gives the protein CASSSGHSTDTQYF.

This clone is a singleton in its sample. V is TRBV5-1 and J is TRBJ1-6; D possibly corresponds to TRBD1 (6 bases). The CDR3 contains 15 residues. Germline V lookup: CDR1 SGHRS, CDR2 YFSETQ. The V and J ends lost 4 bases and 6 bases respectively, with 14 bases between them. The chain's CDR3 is CASSPEQGINSPLHF. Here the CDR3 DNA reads TGCGCCAGCAGCCCCGAACAGGGCATTAATTCACCCCTCCACTTT.

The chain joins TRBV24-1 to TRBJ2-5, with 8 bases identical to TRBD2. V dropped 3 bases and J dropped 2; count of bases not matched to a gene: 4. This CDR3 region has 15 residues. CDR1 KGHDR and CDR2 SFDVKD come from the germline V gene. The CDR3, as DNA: TGTGCCACCAGTGATACAGGGACTAGACAAGAGACCCAGTACTTC. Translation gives CATSDTGTRQETQYF.

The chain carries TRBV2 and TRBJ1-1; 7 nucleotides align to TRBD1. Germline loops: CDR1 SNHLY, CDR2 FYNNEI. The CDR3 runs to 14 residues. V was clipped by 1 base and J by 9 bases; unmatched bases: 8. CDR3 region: CASSEVTGARKAFF. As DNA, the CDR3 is TGTGCCAGCAGTGAAGTTACAGGGGCTAGGAAAGCTTTCTTT.

The CDR3 protein is CASSLSLKGRVSSSWNQPQHF. The CDR3 nucleotides read TGTGCCAGCAGCCTGTCGCTAAAGGGGAGAGTTTCCTCGAGTTGGAATCAGCCCCAGCATTTT. The chain recombines TRBV3-1 (or the pseudogene TRBV3-2) with TRBJ1-5; D might be TRBD1 (5 bases). Germline V lookup: CDR1 LGHDT, CDR2 YNNKEL (reference sequence). The CDR3 loop spans 21 amino acids. Trimming shortened V by 4 bases and J by 4 bases, and 32 bases separated the two germline ends.

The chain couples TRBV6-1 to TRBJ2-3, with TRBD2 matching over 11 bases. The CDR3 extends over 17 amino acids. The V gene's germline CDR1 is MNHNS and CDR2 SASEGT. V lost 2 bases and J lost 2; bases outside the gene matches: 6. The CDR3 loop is CASSETSGGPHTDTQYF. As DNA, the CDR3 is TGTGCCAGCAGTGAAACTAGCGGGGGTCCTCACACAGATACGCAGTATTTT.

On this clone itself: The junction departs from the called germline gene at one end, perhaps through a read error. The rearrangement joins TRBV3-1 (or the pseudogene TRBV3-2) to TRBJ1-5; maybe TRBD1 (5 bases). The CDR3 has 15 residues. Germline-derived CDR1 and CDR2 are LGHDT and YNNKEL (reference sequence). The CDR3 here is CAGSPSWAGDQPQHF. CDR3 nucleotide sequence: TGTGCCGGCAGCCCTAGTTGGGCGGGGGACCAGCCCCAGCATTTT.

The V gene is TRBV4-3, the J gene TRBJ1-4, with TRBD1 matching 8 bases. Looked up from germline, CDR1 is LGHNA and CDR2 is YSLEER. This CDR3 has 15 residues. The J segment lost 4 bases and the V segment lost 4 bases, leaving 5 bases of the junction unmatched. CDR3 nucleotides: TGCGCCAGCAGCCCAGGGGGCACGGGTAATGAAAAACTGTTTTTT. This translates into CASSPGGTGNEKLFF.

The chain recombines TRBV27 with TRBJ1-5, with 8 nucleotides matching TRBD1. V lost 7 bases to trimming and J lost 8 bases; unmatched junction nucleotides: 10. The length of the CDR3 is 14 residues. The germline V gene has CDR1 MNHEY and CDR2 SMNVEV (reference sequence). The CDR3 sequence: CASTSRQGREPQHF. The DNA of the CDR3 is TGTGCCAGCACTTCTAGACAGGGGAGGGAGCCCCAGCATTTT.

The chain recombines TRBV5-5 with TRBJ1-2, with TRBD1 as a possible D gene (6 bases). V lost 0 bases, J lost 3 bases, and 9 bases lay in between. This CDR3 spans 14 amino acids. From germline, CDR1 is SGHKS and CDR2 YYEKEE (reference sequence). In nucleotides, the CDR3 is TGTGCCAGCAGCTTGGAAAGGGGGGACTATGGCTACACCTTC. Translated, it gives CASSLERGDYGYTF.

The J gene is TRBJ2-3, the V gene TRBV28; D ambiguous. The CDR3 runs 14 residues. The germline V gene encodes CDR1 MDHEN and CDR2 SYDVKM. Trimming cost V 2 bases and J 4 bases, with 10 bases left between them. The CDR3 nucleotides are TGTGCCAGCAGTTTAGATCTAGTCGCAGATACGCAGTATTTT. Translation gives CASSLDLVADTQYF.

The CDR3 nucleotides read TGCGCCAGCAGCTTGAGGGGACTACAGGGATTTCAGGCTAATGAAAAACTGTTTTTT. It is translated as CASSLRGLQGFQANEKLFF. V gene TRBV5-1 combines with J gene TRBJ1-4, with D maybe TRBD1 (6 bases). Trimming shortened V by 1 base and J by 3 bases, and 22 bases separated the two germline ends. CDR1 is SGHRS and CDR2 is YFSETQ in the germline V gene. The CDR3 has 19 residues. The entire variable domain, with the rest obtained from reference TRBV5-1 and TRBJ1-4, is as follows: KAGVTQTPRYLIKTRGQQVTLSCSPISGHRSVSWYQQTPGQGLQFLFEYFSETQRNKGNFPGRFSGRQFSNSRSEMNVSTLELGDSALYLCASSLRGLQGFQANEKLFFGSGTQLSVL.

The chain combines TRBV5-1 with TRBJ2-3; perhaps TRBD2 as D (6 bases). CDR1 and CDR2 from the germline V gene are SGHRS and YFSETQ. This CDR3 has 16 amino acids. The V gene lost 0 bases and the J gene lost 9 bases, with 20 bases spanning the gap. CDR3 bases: TGCGCCAGCAGCTTGGGCCCGGGACTCACAATCGACACGCAGTATTTT. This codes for CASSLGPGLTIDTQYF.

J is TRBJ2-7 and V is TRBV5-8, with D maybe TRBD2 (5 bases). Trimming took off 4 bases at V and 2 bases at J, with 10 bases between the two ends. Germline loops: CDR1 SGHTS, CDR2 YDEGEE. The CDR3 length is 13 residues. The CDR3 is CASSALLAYEQYF. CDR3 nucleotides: TGTGCCAGCAGCGCGTTACTAGCCTACGAGCAGTACTTC. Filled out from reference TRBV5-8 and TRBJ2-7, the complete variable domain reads EAGVTQSPTHLIKTRGQQATLRCSPISGHTSVYWYQQALGLGLQFLLWYDEGEERNRGNFPPRFSGRQFPNYSSELNVNALELEDSALYLCASSALLAYEQYFGPGTRLTVT.

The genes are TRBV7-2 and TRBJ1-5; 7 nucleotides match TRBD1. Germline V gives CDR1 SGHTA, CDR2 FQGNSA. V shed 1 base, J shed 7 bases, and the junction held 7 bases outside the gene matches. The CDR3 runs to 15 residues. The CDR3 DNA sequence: TGTGCCAGCAGCTTAGGTCAGGCAGGGGGGCAGCCCCAGCATTTT. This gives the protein CASSLGQAGGQPQHF.

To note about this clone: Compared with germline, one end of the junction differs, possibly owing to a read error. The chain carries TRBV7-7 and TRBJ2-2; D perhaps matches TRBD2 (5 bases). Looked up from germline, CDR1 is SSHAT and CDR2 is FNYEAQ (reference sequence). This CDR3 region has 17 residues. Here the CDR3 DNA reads TGTGCTAGCAGCTTAGCGTGGGGTGGAGTCTTCACCGGGGAGCTGTTTTTT. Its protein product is CASSLAWGGVFTGELFF.

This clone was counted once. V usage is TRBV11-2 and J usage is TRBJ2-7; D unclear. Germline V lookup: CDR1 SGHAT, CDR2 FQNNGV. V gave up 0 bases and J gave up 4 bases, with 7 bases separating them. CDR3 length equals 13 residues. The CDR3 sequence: CASSLDQLYEQYF. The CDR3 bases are TGTGCCAGCAGCTTAGATCAACTTTACGAGCAGTACTTC.

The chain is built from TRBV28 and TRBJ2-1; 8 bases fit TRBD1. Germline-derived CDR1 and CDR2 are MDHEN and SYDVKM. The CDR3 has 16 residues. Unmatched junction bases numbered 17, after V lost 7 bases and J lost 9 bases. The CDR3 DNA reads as TGTGCCAGCACCATTGGGGGCGCCAGGGGGCTGGGTGAGCAGTTCTTC. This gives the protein CASTIGGARGLGEQFF.

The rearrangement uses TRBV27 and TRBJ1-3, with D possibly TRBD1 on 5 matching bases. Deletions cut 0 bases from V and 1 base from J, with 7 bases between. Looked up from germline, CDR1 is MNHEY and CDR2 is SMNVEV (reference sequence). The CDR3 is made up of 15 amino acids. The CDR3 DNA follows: TGTGCCAGCAGTTTATCGCAGGGATCTGGAAACACCATATATTTT. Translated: CASSLSQGSGNTIYF.

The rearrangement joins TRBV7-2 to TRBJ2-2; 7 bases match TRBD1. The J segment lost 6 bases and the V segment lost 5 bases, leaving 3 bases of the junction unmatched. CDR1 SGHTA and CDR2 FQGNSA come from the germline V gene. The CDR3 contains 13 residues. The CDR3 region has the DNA TGTGCCAGCAGCGTAGGGGGCTCCGGGGAGCTGTTTTTT. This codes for CASSVGGSGELFF.